Described below is a single TCR beta chain sequence and its context. Its antigen is as yet unknown. A much more abundant neighbour one base away suggests this may be a read error. The CDR3 has 14 amino acids. CDR1 and CDR2 (germline): SNHLY, FYNNEI. The data originate from a study of regulatory T cells in long-lasting Graves disease. Whole-study findings and limits: Persistent disease showed a preference for TRBV28, TRBJ1-2 and TRBJ2-5. Lower TCR diversity was seen in persistent Graves' patients than in newly diagnosed ones.

To make TCR beta libraries, researchers used iRepertoire HTBI primers and Arm-PCR of CDR3 regions. TCRdb ran MiXCR on the multiplex PCR reads and lists one entry per CDR3 protein. The table includes about 470,000 distinct CDR3 sequences, 20% to 25% detected once. Time point reported: persistent/refractory GD, antithyroid drugs over 5 years with positive TRAb. The TCR library was prepared using RNA isolated from PBMCs. EDTA tubes collected nine milliliters of peripheral blood. The sequencing here drew on peripheral blood mononuclear cells (PBMCs), taken when the disease was refractory, from a patient treated with antithyroid drugs. The chain recombines TRBV2 with TRBJ2-5; D tentatively reads TRBD1 or TRBD2 (5 bases each). The source of this sequence is a female donor with Graves disease. The CDR3 protein is CASSDDSLAETQCF. The CDR3 coding sequence is TGTGCCAGCAGTGACGACAGTCTAGCTGAGACCCAGTGCTTC.